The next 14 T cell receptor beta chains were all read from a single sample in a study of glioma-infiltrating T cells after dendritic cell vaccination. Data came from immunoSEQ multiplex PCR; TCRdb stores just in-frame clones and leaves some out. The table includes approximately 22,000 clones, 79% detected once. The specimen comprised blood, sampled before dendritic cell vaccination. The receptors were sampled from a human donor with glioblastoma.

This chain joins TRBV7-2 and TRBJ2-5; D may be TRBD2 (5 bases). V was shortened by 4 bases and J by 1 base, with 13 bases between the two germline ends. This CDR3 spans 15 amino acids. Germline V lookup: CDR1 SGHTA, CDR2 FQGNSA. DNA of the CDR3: TGTGCCAGCAGCTCCGCAAGAGGGATCCAAGAGACCCAGTACTTC. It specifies CASSSARGIQETQYF. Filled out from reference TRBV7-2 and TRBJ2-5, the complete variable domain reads GAGVSQSPSNKVTEKGKDVELRCDPISGHTALYWYRQSLGQGLEFLIYFQGNSAPDKSGLPSDRFSAERTGGSVSTLTIQRTQQEDSAVYLCASSSARGIQETQYFGPGTRLLVL.

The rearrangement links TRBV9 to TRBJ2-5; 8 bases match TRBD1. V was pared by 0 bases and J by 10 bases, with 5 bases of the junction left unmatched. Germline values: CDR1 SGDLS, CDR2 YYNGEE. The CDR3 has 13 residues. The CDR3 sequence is CASSVAGGEGQYF. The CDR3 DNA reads TGTGCCAGCAGCGTAGCAGGGGGCGAGGGCCAGTACTTC.

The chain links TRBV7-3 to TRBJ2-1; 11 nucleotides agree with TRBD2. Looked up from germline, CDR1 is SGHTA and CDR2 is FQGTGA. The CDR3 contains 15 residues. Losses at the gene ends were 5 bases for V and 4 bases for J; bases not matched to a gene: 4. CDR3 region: CASSRGLAVYNEQFF. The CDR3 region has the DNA TGTGCCAGCAGCAGGGGACTAGCGGTATACAATGAGCAGTTCTTC.

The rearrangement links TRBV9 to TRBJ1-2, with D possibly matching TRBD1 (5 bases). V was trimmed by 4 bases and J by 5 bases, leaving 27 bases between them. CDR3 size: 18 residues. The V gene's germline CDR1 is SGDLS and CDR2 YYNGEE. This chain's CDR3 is CASSHGGEGSNSYYGYTF. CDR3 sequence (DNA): TGTGCCAGCAGCCACGGGGGAGAGGGCTCCAATTCCTATTATGGCTACACCTTC.

CDR3 protein: CAWRDGQLTTGELFF. DNA for the CDR3: TGTGCCTGGAGGGATGGACAGTTAACCACCGGGGAGCTGTTTTTT. The chain recombines TRBV30 with TRBJ2-2; D perhaps matches TRBD1 (6 bases). The CDR3 loop spans 15 amino acids. Germline V gene lookup returns CDR1 GTSNPN and CDR2 SVGIG (reference sequence). Trimming removed 3 bases from V and 4 bases from J, with 15 bases in between.

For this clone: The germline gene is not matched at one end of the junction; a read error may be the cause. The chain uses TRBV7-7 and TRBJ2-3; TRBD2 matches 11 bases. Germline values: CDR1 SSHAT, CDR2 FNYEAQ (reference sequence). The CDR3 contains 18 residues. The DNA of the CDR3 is TGTGCTAGCAGCCCAGGACTAGCGGGTGTTACTAGCACAGATACGCAGTATTTT. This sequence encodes CASSPGLAGVTSTDTQYF.

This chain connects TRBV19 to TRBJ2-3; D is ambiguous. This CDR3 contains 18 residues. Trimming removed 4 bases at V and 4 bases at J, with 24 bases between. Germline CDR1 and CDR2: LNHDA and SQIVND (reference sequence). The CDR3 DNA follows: TGTGCCAGTAGTACCCTCATGTCTACCCCCCAATTTGCAGATACGCAGTATTTT. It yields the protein CASSTLMSTPQFADTQYF.

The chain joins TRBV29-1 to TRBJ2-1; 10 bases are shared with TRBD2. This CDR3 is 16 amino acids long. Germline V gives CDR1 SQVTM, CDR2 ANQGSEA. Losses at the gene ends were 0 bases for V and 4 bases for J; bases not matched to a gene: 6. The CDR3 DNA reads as TGCAGCGTTGAAGATAGGTCTAGCGGGAGATACAATGAGCAGTTCTTC. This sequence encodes CSVEDRSSGRYNEQFF.

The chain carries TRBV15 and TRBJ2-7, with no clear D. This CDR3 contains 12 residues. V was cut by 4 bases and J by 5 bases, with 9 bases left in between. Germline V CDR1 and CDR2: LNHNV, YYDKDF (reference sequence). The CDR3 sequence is CATSIARDEQYF. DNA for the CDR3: TGTGCCACCAGCATCGCTCGGGACGAGCAGTACTTC.

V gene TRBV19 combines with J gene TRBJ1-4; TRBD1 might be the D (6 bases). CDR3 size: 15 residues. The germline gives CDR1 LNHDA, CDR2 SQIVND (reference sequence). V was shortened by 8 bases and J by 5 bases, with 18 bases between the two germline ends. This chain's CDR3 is CASGILGTLNEKLFF. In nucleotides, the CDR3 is TGTGCCAGTGGGATATTAGGGACATTAAATGAAAAACTGTTTTTT.

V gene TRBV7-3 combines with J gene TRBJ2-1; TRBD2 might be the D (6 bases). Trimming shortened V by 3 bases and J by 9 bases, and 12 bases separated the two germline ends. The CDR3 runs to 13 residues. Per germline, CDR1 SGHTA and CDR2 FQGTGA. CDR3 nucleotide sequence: TGTGCCAGCAGCTTGGGTGGGCGGGGTGAGCAGTTCTTC. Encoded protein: CASSLGGRGEQFF.

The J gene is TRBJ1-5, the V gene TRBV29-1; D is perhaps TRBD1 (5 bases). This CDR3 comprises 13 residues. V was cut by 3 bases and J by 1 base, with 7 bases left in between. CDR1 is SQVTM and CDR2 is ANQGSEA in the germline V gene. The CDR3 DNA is TGCAGCGTTGATGGGGGGAGCAATCAGCCCCAGCATTTT. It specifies CSVDGGSNQPQHF.

The CDR3 DNA follows: TGTGCCTGGAACGGAGGGACCGGGGAGCTGTTTTTT. It specifies CAWNGGTGELFF. The V and J genes are TRBV30 and TRBJ2-2; maybe TRBD2 (6 bases). V lost 4 bases and J lost 5, with 8 bases in between. Germline V gene data show CDR1 as GTSNPN and CDR2 as SVGIG (reference sequence). This CDR3 comprises 12 residues.

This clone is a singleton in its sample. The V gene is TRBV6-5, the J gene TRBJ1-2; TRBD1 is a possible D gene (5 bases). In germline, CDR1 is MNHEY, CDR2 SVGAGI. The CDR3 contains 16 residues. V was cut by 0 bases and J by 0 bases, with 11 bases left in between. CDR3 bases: TGTGCCAGCAGTTACTCTCAGATGACAGCTAACTATGGCTACACCTTC. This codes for CASSYSQMTANYGYTF.